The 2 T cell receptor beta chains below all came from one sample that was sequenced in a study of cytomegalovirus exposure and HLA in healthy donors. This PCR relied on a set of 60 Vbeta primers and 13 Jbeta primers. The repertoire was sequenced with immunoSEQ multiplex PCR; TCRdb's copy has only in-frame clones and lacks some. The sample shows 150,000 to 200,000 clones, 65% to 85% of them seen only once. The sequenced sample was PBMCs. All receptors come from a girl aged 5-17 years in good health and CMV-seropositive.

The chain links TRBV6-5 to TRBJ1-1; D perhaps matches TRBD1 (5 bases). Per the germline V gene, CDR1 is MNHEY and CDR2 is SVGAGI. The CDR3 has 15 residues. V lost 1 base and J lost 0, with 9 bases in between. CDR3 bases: TGTGCCAGCAGTTACTATGGGACTCTGAACACTGAAGCTTTCTTT. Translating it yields CASSYYGTLNTEAFF.

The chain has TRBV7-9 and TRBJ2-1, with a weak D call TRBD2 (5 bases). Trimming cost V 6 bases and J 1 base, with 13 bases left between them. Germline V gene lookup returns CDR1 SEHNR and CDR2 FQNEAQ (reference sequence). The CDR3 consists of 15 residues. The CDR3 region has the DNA TGTGCCAGCAGGGGAGCCTTTCCATCCTACAATGAGCAGTTCTTC. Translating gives CASRGAFPSYNEQFF.